This TCR beta chain stems from a study of blood T cell repertoires in COVID-19. Sequenced by immunoSEQ multiplex PCR; TCRdb stores in-frame clones only, minus some. The sample shows around 140,000 clones, around four fifths of them seen only once. Participants' reported clinical history set cohort assignment. The CDR3 is 12 residues long. Unmatched junction bases numbered 5, after V lost 7 bases and J lost 7 bases. Germline CDR1 LGHDT, CDR2 YNNKEL (reference sequence). The receptor comes from a man aged 35-49 years with acute COVID-19. Input material: PBMCs or T cells enriched from blood (not recorded which). The V and J genes are TRBV3-1 (or the pseudogene TRBV3-2) and TRBJ1-2; TRBD1 aligns across 8 bases. The CDR3 loop is CASTDRGGGYTF. For the CDR3, the DNA is TGTGCCAGCACCGACAGGGGTGGTGGCTACACCTTC.